A single sample gave rise to the 24 T cell receptor beta chains below, sequenced in a study of CD8 T cells in ankylosing spondylitis. Findings and limits, study-wide: A TCR beta motif of roughly eight highly homologous variants appeared characteristic of ankylosing spondylitis blood.

Via MiXCR, TCRdb re-called the 5' RACE reads, giving one row per CDR3 protein. The sample yields a few hundred thousand distinct CDR3 sequences, about an eighth seen once. These receptors' targets are unknown. The material sequenced was blood, either unsorted or a sorted T cell fraction (not recorded which). These receptor sequences come from a male donor with ankylosing spondylitis.

In this sample, this clonotype turned up many times. Here the CDR3 reads CASSLKVSHTSTDTQYF. DNA of the CDR3: TGTGCCAGCAGTTTAAAAGTTTCACACACTAGCACAGATACGCAGTATTTT. V is TRBV12-3 or TRBV12-4 and J is TRBJ2-3; no clear D. This CDR3 contains 17 residues. Between the trimmed V and J ends, which lost 2 bases and 0 bases, there was a span of 15 bases.

This clonotype was detected only a few times. This chain links TRBV9 with TRBJ2-5; 8 positions agree with TRBD2. Germline-derived CDR1 and CDR2 are SGDLS and YYNGEE. V shed 4 bases, J shed 0 bases, and the junction held 8 bases outside the gene matches. CDR3 length equals 16 residues. CDR3 DNA: TGTGCCAGCAGCTTAGGTCCGGGAGGGTACCAAGAGACCCAGTACTTC. Translated: CASSLGPGGYQETQYF.

CDR3 region: CASGLVGRDQETQYF. CDR3 coding DNA: TGTGCCAGCGGCTTAGTTGGGAGGGATCAAGAGACCCAGTACTTC. The chain employs TRBV6-1 and TRBJ2-5; 7 bases fit TRBD2. CDR1 and CDR2 from the germline V gene are MNHNS and SASEGT. This CDR3 is built from 15 residues. Losses at the gene ends were 8 bases for V and 2 bases for J; bases not matched to a gene: 11.

This chain joins TRBV13 and TRBJ2-7; perhaps TRBD1 as D (6 bases). The germline V and J ends were trimmed by 9 bases and 1 base, with 19 bases remaining between them. The CDR3 covers 15 residues. The V gene's germline CDR1 is PRHDT and CDR2 FYEKMQ (reference sequence). The DNA of the CDR3 is TGTGCCAGGAGGGGGACGGGAAAGTTTTCCTACGAGCAGTACGTC. Translating gives CARRGTGKFSYEQYV.

The chain recombines TRBV2 with TRBJ2-3, with TRBD2 matching 9 bases. Looked up from germline, CDR1 is SNHLY and CDR2 is FYNNEI. The V gene end was trimmed by 7 bases and the J gene end by 0 bases; junction bases not matched to a gene: 8. This CDR3 has 16 amino acids. The CDR3 DNA reads as TGTGCCAGCACGGGAGGCCTAGCGGGAAGCACAGATACGCAGTATTTT. Protein: CASTGGLAGSTDTQYF.

This clonotype was seen repeatedly, ten times or more. The genes are TRBV7-2 and TRBJ2-1, with 8 bases aligning to TRBD2. V lost 2 bases to trimming and J lost 6 bases; unmatched junction nucleotides: 9. The CDR3 loop spans 16 amino acids. CDR1 is SGHTA and CDR2 is FQGNSA in the germline V gene. The CDR3 loop reads CASSLSPAGVSNEQFF. The DNA of the CDR3 is TGTGCCAGCAGCTTATCCCCAGCGGGAGTTTCCAATGAGCAGTTCTTC. Filled out from reference TRBV7-2 and TRBJ2-1, the complete variable domain reads GAGVSQSPSNKVTEKGKDVELRCDPISGHTALYWYRQSLGQGLEFLIYFQGNSAPDKSGLPSDRFSAERTGGSVSTLTIQRTQQEDSAVYLCASSLSPAGVSNEQFFGPGTRLTVL.

This sequence joins TRBV20-1 and TRBJ2-3; perhaps TRBD2 as D (6 bases). The CDR3 totals 12 residues. Per the germline V gene, CDR1 is DFQATT and CDR2 is SNEGSKA (reference sequence). CDR3 protein: CSLRDLSNTQYF. CDR3 DNA sequence: TGCAGCCTCCGGGACTTATCCAATACGCAGTATTTT.

The V call is TRBV12-3 or TRBV12-4, the J call TRBJ2-7, with a possible D match to TRBD2 (5 bases). V shed 8 bases and J shed 3 bases, with 11 bases lying between them. The CDR3 is 12 amino acids. As DNA, the CDR3 is TGTGCCAGCTCCCCCGGGGACTACGAGCAGTACTTC. Protein product: CASSPGDYEQYF.

V and J are TRBV6-1 and TRBJ1-2; maybe TRBD1 (5 bases). Germline CDR1 is MNHNS and CDR2 is SASEGT. The V and J ends lost 7 bases and 0 bases respectively, with 15 bases between them. The CDR3 loop spans 15 amino acids. The CDR3 loop is CASKGVTRTNYGYTF. Written as DNA, the CDR3 is TGTGCCAGCAAAGGGGTGACTCGAACTAACTATGGCTACACCTTC.

A remark on this clonotype: Mismatch with germline at one junction end may stem from a read error. The V gene is TRBV29-1, the J gene TRBJ2-1; 12 bases map to TRBD1. This CDR3 spans 14 amino acids. Germline V gives CDR1 SQVTM, CDR2 ANQGSEA. CDR3 sequence: CSALQGQGALRADF. The CDR3 DNA is TGCAGCGCCTTACAGGGACAGGGGGCCCTTCGCGCGGACTTC.

This clonotype was picked up a small number of times. The V gene is TRBV9, the J gene TRBJ2-3; the D gene is possibly TRBD2 (6 bases). CDR3 length: 16 residues. The V end lost 0 bases, the J end lost 3 bases, and 14 bases lay between the germline ends. In germline, CDR1 is SGDLS, CDR2 YYNGEE. CDR3 in DNA: TGTGCCAGCAGCGTAGCCACTAGCCCCGGGACAGATACGCAGTATTTT. Protein sequence: CASSVATSPGTDTQYF.

The sample holds many counts of this clonotype. The V call is TRBV5-1, the J call TRBJ2-2; D is ambiguous. The CDR3 has 12 residues. CDR1 SGHRS and CDR2 YFSETQ come from the germline V gene. Trimming shortened V by 3 bases and J by 1 base, and 1 base separated the two germline ends. The CDR3 protein is CASSWNTGELFF. CDR3 nucleotide sequence: TGCGCCAGCAGCTGGAACACCGGGGAGCTGTTTTTT.

This clonotype was detected only a few times. The chain employs TRBV5-1 and TRBJ1-1; TRBD1 matches at 7 bases. CDR1 and CDR2 (germline): SGHRS, YFSETQ. After removal of 4 bases from V and 0 bases from J, the junction contained 9 bases not matched to a gene. The CDR3 has 16 amino acids. The CDR3 loop is CASSGGQIPMNTEAFF. DNA for the CDR3: TGCGCCAGCAGCGGGGGACAGATCCCAATGAACACTGAAGCTTTCTTT.

This clonotype was seen only a few times. The DNA is left out, because the CDR3 cannot be placed on it with certainty; the CDR3 is given as TCRdb lists it. The CDR3 region is CASHFGAGANVLTF. This chain uses TRBV6-1 with TRBJ2-6; the D call TRBD1 from the table was never checked on the DNA. Germline CDR1 is MNHNS and CDR2 is SASEGT. The CDR3 region is 14 residues in length, termini included.

This clonotype was observed at least ten times. V is TRBV5-1 and J is TRBJ2-3; TRBD2 agrees at 7 bases. This CDR3 spans 15 amino acids. Germline CDR1 reads SGHRS; CDR2 reads YFSETQ. The V segment lost 0 bases and the J segment 3 bases; nucleotides outside the gene matches: 4. CDR3 residues: CASSLVRELTDTQYF. CDR3 DNA sequence: TGCGCCAGCAGCTTGGTGCGGGAGTTAACAGATACGCAGTATTTT.

This clonotype was counted ten times or more. The rearrangement links TRBV3-1 to TRBJ2-7, with TRBD2 identical over 10 bases. Germline trimming cut 5 bases from V and 2 bases from J; bases unmatched to any gene: 9. Germline assignment: CDR1 LGHDT and CDR2 YNNKEL (reference sequence). This CDR3 contains 16 residues. Written as DNA, the CDR3 is TGTGCCAGCAGCGCCCTAGCGGGAGTTACCGCCTACGAGCAGTACTTC. This encodes CASSALAGVTAYEQYF.

Only a few counts were recorded for this clonotype. This chain links TRBV29-1 with TRBJ1-4, with TRBD1 matching 7 bases. The CDR3 spans 13 residues. From germline, CDR1 is SQVTM and CDR2 ANQGSEA. V gave up 5 bases and J gave up 6 bases; unmatched junction bases: 6. DNA of the CDR3: TGCAGCGTTCTCCGACAGGGTGATGAAAAACTGTTTTTT. It encodes CSVLRQGDEKLFF.

This clonotype was counted only a few times. This chain links TRBV7-6 with TRBJ2-5; D possibly corresponds to TRBD2 (6 bases). Deletions cut 4 bases from V and 3 bases from J, with 9 bases between. Per germline, CDR1 SGHVS and CDR2 FNYEAQ. The CDR3 runs to 13 residues. CDR3 in amino acids: CASSYASEETQYF. In nucleotides, the CDR3 is TGTGCCAGCAGCTATGCTAGCGAAGAGACCCAGTACTTC.

CDR3 region: CASSVPSGRTTGELFF. In DNA, the CDR3 is TGCGCCAGCAGTGTCCCTAGCGGGAGAACCACCGGGGAGCTGTTTTTT. The chain joins TRBV5-1 to TRBJ2-2; 10 bases line up with TRBD2. Losses at the gene ends were 5 bases for V and 4 bases for J; bases not matched to a gene: 8. Germline V gives CDR1 SGHRS, CDR2 YFSETQ. CDR3 size: 16 residues.

The rearrangement uses TRBV6-2 or TRBV6-3 and TRBJ2-1; 7 positions agree with TRBD2. Losses at the gene ends were 5 bases for V and 4 bases for J; bases not matched to a gene: 11. Germline loops: CDR1 MNHEY, CDR2 SVGEGT. There are 16 residues in the CDR3. CDR3 nucleotides: TGTGCCAGCAGTCCCCTCACTAGCGAGGTTTACAATGAGCAGTTCTTC. Translating it yields CASSPLTSEVYNEQFF.

The chain joins TRBV5-1 to TRBJ2-1; D is uncertain. The germline V gene has CDR1 SGHRS and CDR2 YFSETQ. The CDR3 covers 16 residues. V was shortened by 0 bases and J by 3 bases, with 13 bases between the two germline ends. CDR3 region: CASSLGLGDLYNEQFF. The CDR3 nucleotides are TGCGCCAGCAGCTTGGGTCTCGGAGACCTCTACAATGAGCAGTTCTTC.

The chain is built from TRBV24-1 and TRBJ2-5; a possible D gene is TRBD1 (5 bases). This CDR3 has 14 amino acids. Germline values: CDR1 KGHDR, CDR2 SFDVKD. The V gene lost 2 bases and the J gene lost 5 bases, with 11 bases spanning the gap. In DNA form, the CDR3 reads TGTGCCACCAGTGATTCCAGGGTGAGGGAGACCCAGTACTTC. Protein product: CATSDSRVRETQYF.

This clonotype showed up just a few times. The CDR3 region is CASSLMGQGQFF. The CDR3 nucleotides are TGTGCCAGCAGCTTAATGGGACAGGGACAGTTCTTC. The rearrangement joins TRBV7-9 to TRBJ2-1, with 9 nucleotides matching TRBD1. The trim removed 2 bases at V and 13 bases at J, leaving 3 bases unmatched. CDR3 length equals 12 residues. The germline V gene has CDR1 SEHNR and CDR2 FQNEAQ (reference sequence).

This clonotype showed up just a few times. V is TRBV12-3 or TRBV12-4 and J is TRBJ1-2; possibly TRBD1 for D (5 bases). This CDR3 contains 17 residues. V was pared by 5 bases and J by 4 bases, with 23 bases between. CDR3 in amino acids: CASSSREYRPGGYGYTF. CDR3 bases: TGTGCCAGCAGTAGCCGGGAGTATCGGCCCGGGGGCTATGGCTACACCTTC.